The clone carrying this TCR beta chain has only one observation. The target antigen is unknown. Generated by immunoSEQ multiplex PCR, the TCRdb table keeps only in-frame clones and is missing some. The repertoire has around 170,000 clones, more than 85% of them found once; the top ten carry 4% to 5.5%. The data were taken from a study of T cell responses to AZD1222 COVID-19 vaccine. General study results and limits: Repertoire sampling occurred only after the peak T cell response. A mostly white British donor set with more females was recruited, and clonal diversity was possibly underestimated.

The CDR3 extends over 12 amino acids. The V gene end was trimmed by 6 bases and the J gene end by 4 bases; junction bases not matched to a gene: 2. The germline gives CDR1 MNHEY, CDR2 SVGAGI. The TCR was taken from an adult in good health. The rearrangement uses TRBV6-5 and TRBJ1-2; 7 nucleotides line up with TRBD1. The input for sequencing was peripheral blood, taken on day 0 of AZD1222 vaccination. For the CDR3, the DNA is TGTGCCAGCAGGACAGGGAGCTATGGCTACACCTTC. Protein product: CASRTGSYGYTF.